Listed here are 28 T cell receptor beta chains from one sample, sequenced in a study of breast tumors, draining lymph nodes, adjacent tissues. Axillary draining lymph nodes of breast cancer patients supplied the node samples. In TCRdb, the multiplex PCR reads were re-called with MiXCR into one record per CDR3 protein. Seen here are under 150,000 distinct CDR3 sequences, approximately 21% observed once, and the top ten hold 2.2%. Sequenced: axillary lymph node tissue. Receptor source: a female donor with breast cancer. Some clones in this sample may be carry-over from other donors' samples.

This clonotype was seen ten or more times. This chain uses TRBV9 with TRBJ2-1; TRBD2 might be the D (5 bases). V dropped 2 bases and J dropped 8 bases, with 11 bases sitting between them. The CDR3 runs 13 residues. Germline V gives CDR1 SGDLS, CDR2 YYNGEE. CDR3 sequence: CASSVGLEHEQFF. As DNA, the CDR3 is TGTGCCAGCAGCGTCGGACTGGAGCATGAGCAGTTCTTC.

This clonotype was picked up many times. The chain employs TRBV4-1 and TRBJ1-2; TRBD1 aligns across 9 bases. Germline-derived CDR1 and CDR2 are MGHRA and YSYEKL. V lost 3 bases to trimming and J lost 3 bases; unmatched junction nucleotides: 5. The CDR3 runs to 15 residues. Here the CDR3 reads CASSHSTGGHYGYTF. The DNA of the CDR3 is TGCGCCAGCAGCCATAGTACAGGGGGCCACTATGGCTACACCTTC.

In this sample, this clonotype turned up a few times. One base away lies a much larger clone, so this may be a sequencing read error. The J gene is TRBJ2-1, the V gene TRBV20-1; D not resolved. Germline V gene lookup returns CDR1 DFQATT and CDR2 SNEGSKA (reference sequence). The CDR3 consists of 14 residues. V gave up 1 base and J gave up 5 bases, with 12 bases separating them. CDR3 bases: TGCAGTGCTAGAGTCCCCCAGGTCCACAATGAGCAGTTCTTC. Translation gives CSARVPQVHNEQFF.

This clonotype was picked up many times. The V call is TRBV24-1, the J call TRBJ2-4; D call uncertain. Germline V CDR1 and CDR2: KGHDR, SFDVKD. V lost 4 bases, J lost 0 bases, and 6 bases lay in between. The CDR3 is 14 residues long. The CDR3 DNA sequence: TGTGCCACCAGTGACTCCGTAGCCAAAAACATTCAGTACTTC. This gives the protein CATSDSVAKNIQYF.

This clonotype occurred a few times. J is TRBJ2-7 and V is TRBV28; 8 positions agree with TRBD1. The CDR3 consists of 16 residues. V lost 3 bases, J lost 2 bases, and 9 bases stayed unmatched. CDR1 is MDHEN and CDR2 is SYDVKM in the germline V gene. CDR3 sequence (DNA): TGTGCCAGCAGTTTTTCTCTGGGACAGGTCACCTACGAGCAGTACTTC. This gives the protein CASSFSLGQVTYEQYF.

This clonotype was recorded at least ten times. The chain links TRBV6-5 to TRBJ2-7; D might be TRBD1 (7 bases). CDR3 length: 15 amino acids. Trimming pared 6 bases from V and 0 bases from J, leaving 15 bases between. CDR1 and CDR2 from the germline V gene are MNHEY and SVGAGI. The CDR3 protein is CASRRAGQNSYEQYF. The CDR3 DNA sequence: TGTGCCAGCAGAAGGGCGGGACAGAACTCCTACGAGCAGTACTTC.

For this clonotype: This may be a read error, as it is one base from a much larger clone. The chain joins TRBV19 to TRBJ2-7; D call uncertain. Looked up from germline, CDR1 is LNHDA and CDR2 is SQIVND (reference sequence). This CDR3 comprises 15 residues. CDR3 amino acids: CASSMPSMGFYVQYF. CDR3 DNA sequence: TGTGCCAGTAGTATGCCGTCGATGGGGTTCTACGTGCAGTACTTC.

With regard to this clonotype: A clone one base away is much larger, so this may be a read error. The chain is built from TRBV12-3 or TRBV12-4 and TRBJ2-1; D gene uncertain. CDR3 length equals 14 residues. DNA of the CDR3: TGTGCCAGCAGTTTAGCATTCGGTGGGAATGAGCGGTTCTTC. It specifies CASSLAFGGNERFF.

At least ten counts were recorded for this clonotype. This chain links TRBV12-3 or TRBV12-4 with TRBJ2-1, with D possibly being TRBD1 or TRBD2 (5 bases each). This CDR3 has 14 residues. V dropped 3 bases and J dropped 6 bases, with 12 bases sitting between them. The chain's CDR3 is CASSFGSGGNEQFF. The CDR3 nucleotides read TGTGCCAGCAGTTTTGGAAGTGGGGGCAATGAGCAGTTCTTC.

Of note for this clonotype: This may stem from a read error, because a much larger clone lies one nucleotide away. The conserved phenylalanine or tryptophan normally closing the CDR3 is absent here, so this likely arose from a read error. CDR3 sequence: CASSQSNTVLNEQFL. The CDR3 region has the DNA TGTGCCAGCAGCCAGAGTAATACAGTTCTCAATGAGCAGTTCCTC. This chain connects TRBV6-2 or TRBV6-3 to TRBJ2-1; D gene ambiguous. The germline V gene has CDR1 MNHEY and CDR2 SVGEGT. V was trimmed by 6 bases and J by 6 bases, leaving 18 bases between them. The CDR3 length is 15 residues.

This clonotype was seen a few times. V and J are TRBV5-1 and TRBJ2-2; 7 nucleotides agree with TRBD2. J was trimmed by 6 bases and V by 4 bases; bases with no gene match: 21. The CDR3 has 19 amino acids. Germline CDR1 is SGHRS and CDR2 is YFSETQ. CDR3 region: CASSPPGPLLAEIPGELFF. The CDR3 nucleotides read TGCGCCAGCAGCCCCCCGGGCCCCCTGCTAGCGGAGATACCCGGGGAGCTGTTTTTT.

Many counts were recorded for this clonotype. The chain links TRBV12-3 or TRBV12-4 to TRBJ2-1; 12 positions agree with TRBD2. The CDR3 length is 15 residues. Unmatched junction bases numbered 3, after V lost 6 bases and J lost 3 bases. Here the CDR3 reads CASRLTSGSYNEQFF. In nucleotides, the CDR3 is TGTGCCAGCAGGCTGACTAGCGGGAGCTACAATGAGCAGTTCTTC.

This clonotype was seen ten or more times. This sequence joins TRBV7-6 and TRBJ2-1; D remains unclear. V was pared by 2 bases and J by 7 bases, with 9 bases between. Germline V gene data show CDR1 as SGHVS and CDR2 as FNYEAQ. The CDR3 runs 13 residues. The CDR3 sequence is CASSLWSRNEQFF. The CDR3 DNA is TGTGCCAGCAGCTTATGGAGCAGGAATGAGCAGTTCTTC.

This clonotype was seen at least ten times. V gene TRBV10-3 combines with J gene TRBJ2-3, with no clear D. The CDR3 spans 14 residues. V lost 2 bases and J lost 2, with 8 bases in between. Germline CDR1 and CDR2: ENHRY and SYGVKD. CDR3 coding DNA: TGTGCCATCAGTGAGGGGCAGATCACAGATACGCAGTATTTT. Protein: CAISEGQITDTQYF.

This clonotype appeared many times. The rearrangement uses TRBV5-1 and TRBJ2-6, with D unresolved. The germline V gene has CDR1 SGHRS and CDR2 YFSETQ. CDR3 length equals 16 residues. V lost 4 bases and J lost 0, with 11 bases in between. The CDR3 sequence is CASSSDRNSGANVLTF. In nucleotides, the CDR3 is TGCGCCAGCAGCAGCGACCGTAACTCTGGGGCCAACGTCCTGACTTTC.

This chain uses TRBV7-6 with TRBJ2-5; 7 nucleotides align to TRBD2. V was clipped by 1 base and J by 5 bases; unmatched bases: 4. Looked up from germline, CDR1 is SGHVS and CDR2 is FNYEAQ. This CDR3 is 14 amino acids long. The CDR3 region is CASSLVGGSETQYF. DNA for the CDR3: TGTGCCAGCAGCTTAGTCGGCGGGAGTGAGACCCAGTACTTC.

The V and J genes are TRBV28 and TRBJ2-1; TRBD2 agrees at 10 bases. CDR1 and CDR2 (germline): MDHEN, SYDVKM. The CDR3 length is 16 residues. The V segment lost 4 bases and the J segment 4 bases; nucleotides outside the gene matches: 7. CDR3 amino acids: CASSSTGTSAYNEQFF. The CDR3, as DNA: TGTGCCAGCAGTTCAACCGGGACTAGCGCTTACAATGAGCAGTTCTTC.

This clonotype was observed many times. The chain carries TRBV20-1 and TRBJ2-7, with D tentatively TRBD2 (6 bases). The CDR3 contains 15 residues. The V gene lost 0 bases and the J gene lost 0 bases, with 12 bases spanning the gap. Germline CDR1 and CDR2: DFQATT and SNEGSKA (reference sequence). The CDR3 DNA follows: TGCAGTGCTAGAGATAGGGACTTTAGCTCCTACGAGCAGTACTTC. Its protein product is CSARDRDFSSYEQYF.

This clonotype was seen at least ten times. The rearrangement joins TRBV29-1 to TRBJ1-5; the match to TRBD1 covers 10 bases. Germline CDR1 SQVTM, CDR2 ANQGSEA. V dropped 4 bases and J dropped 4; count of bases not matched to a gene: 1. The CDR3 length is 13 residues. The CDR3 here is CSVGGQGNQPQHF. CDR3 in DNA: TGCAGCGTTGGGGGACAGGGGAATCAGCCCCAGCATTTT.

This clonotype came up many times. The chain employs TRBV12-3 or TRBV12-4 and TRBJ2-5, with 11 bases lining up with TRBD2. V trimming: 1 base; J trimming: 5 bases; junction bases outside the gene matches: 3. The CDR3 consists of 15 residues. The DNA of the CDR3 is TGTGCCAGCAGTTTAGGACTAGCGGGGAAGGAGACCCAGTACTTC. It encodes CASSLGLAGKETQYF.

This clonotype was seen ten or more times. CDR3 loop: CASSIGTSGQETQYF. The CDR3 nucleotides read TGCGCCAGCAGCATAGGGACTAGCGGCCAAGAGACCCAGTACTTC. This chain connects TRBV5-1 to TRBJ2-5; 11 bases agree with TRBD2. CDR1 is SGHRS and CDR2 is YFSETQ in the germline V gene. Germline trimming cut 4 bases from V and 1 base from J; bases unmatched to any gene: 3. This CDR3 has 15 amino acids.

This clonotype was seen repeatedly, ten times or more. The chain links TRBV15 to TRBJ2-1; 8 bases are a match to TRBD2. The CDR3 contains 12 residues. The germline V gene has CDR1 LNHNV and CDR2 YYDKDF (reference sequence). The V segment lost 8 bases and the J segment 8 bases; nucleotides outside the gene matches: 5. CDR3 sequence reads: CATQRETDEQFF. The CDR3 DNA reads as TGTGCCACCCAGCGGGAGACCGATGAGCAGTTCTTC.

This clonotype was seen ten or more times. V and J are TRBV7-9 and TRBJ2-5; D not resolved. CDR1 is SEHNR and CDR2 is FQNEAQ in the germline V gene (reference sequence). V gave up 5 bases and J gave up 5 bases, with 24 bases separating them. The CDR3 loop spans 17 amino acids. CDR3 residues: CASSPRPGHNGVETQYF. The DNA for the CDR3 is TGTGCCAGCAGCCCGAGGCCGGGCCACAATGGTGTGGAGACCCAGTACTTC. Drawing the rest from reference TRBV7-9 and TRBJ2-5, the complete variable domain is DTGVSQNPRHKITKRGQNVTFRCDPISEHNRLYWYRQTLGQGPEFLTYFQNEAQLEKSRLLSDRFSAERPKGSFSTLEIQRTEQGDSAMYLCASSPRPGHNGVETQYFGPGTRLLVL.

This clonotype showed up many times. The CDR3 protein is CSVGSGVQAYGYTF. CDR3 nucleotide sequence: TGCAGCGTTGGGAGCGGGGTACAGGCCTATGGCTACACCTTC. This chain joins TRBV29-1 and TRBJ1-2; possibly TRBD1 for D (5 bases). V was trimmed by 4 bases and J by 4 bases, leaving 16 bases between them. The CDR3 is made up of 14 amino acids. Germline V gene data show CDR1 as SQVTM and CDR2 as ANQGSEA. Full variable domain (missing parts from reference TRBV29-1 and TRBJ1-2): SAVISQKPSRDICQRGTSLTIQCQVDSQVTMMFWYRQQPGQSLTLIATANQGSEATYESGFVIDKFPISRPNLTFSTLTVSNMSPEDSSIYLCSVGSGVQAYGYTFGSGTRLTVV.

This clonotype showed up many times. The chain recombines TRBV12-3 or TRBV12-4 with TRBJ2-3; D might be TRBD2 (5 bases). Deletions cut 5 bases from V and 3 bases from J, with 15 bases between. This CDR3 has 15 residues. CDR3 bases: TGTGCCAGCAGTCGAGGGCCTGGCTTGACAGATACGCAGTATTTT. It codes for CASSRGPGLTDTQYF.

This clonotype occurred a few times. An end of the junction differs from the germline gene, which may be a read error. V is TRBV10-1 and J is TRBJ2-2, with D possibly being TRBD1 (5 bases). From germline, CDR1 is WNHNN and CDR2 SYGVQD (reference sequence). The CDR3 totals 18 residues. CDR3 protein: CASSESIGSPTDTRELFF. CDR3 sequence (DNA): TGCGCCAGCAGTGAGTCGATAGGCAGCCCGACGGACACCAGGGAGCTGTTTTTT.

This clonotype came up many times. The chain combines TRBV5-1 with TRBJ1-6; the D is unclear. Germline CDR1 reads SGHRS; CDR2 reads YFSETQ. Trimming removed 3 bases from V and 8 bases from J, with 12 bases in between. This CDR3 contains 14 residues. The CDR3: CASSSGIRDSPLHF. The DNA of the CDR3 is TGCGCCAGCAGCTCGGGAATTCGCGATTCACCCCTCCACTTT. Together with reference TRBV5-1 and TRBJ1-6, the CDR3 gives the full variable domain: KAGVTQTPRYLIKTRGQQVTLSCSPISGHRSVSWYQQTPGQGLQFLFEYFSETQRNKGNFPGRFSGRQFSNSRSEMNVSTLELGDSALYLCASSSGIRDSPLHFGNGTRLTVT.

This clonotype was seen ten or more times. This chain uses TRBV4-1 with TRBJ2-3, with 9 bases aligning to TRBD2. The CDR3 is 16 residues long. J lost 0 bases, V lost 6 bases, and 7 bases had no gene match. Germline CDR1 and CDR2: MGHRA and YSYEKL. The CDR3 sequence: CASSLTTSGSTDTQYF. DNA for the CDR3: TGCGCCAGCAGTCTAACGACTAGCGGAAGCACAGATACGCAGTATTTT.